Below are 25 T cell receptor beta chains sequenced from a single sample in a study of cytotoxic CD8 clonotypes in ibrutinib-treated CLL listed by TCRdb under 2021. Library method: the immunoSEQ multiplex PCR assay. The immuneACCESS repertoire file appears here via TCRdb, limited to in-frame rearrangements. These files lack a portion of the clones; in checked studies, under half of the deficit traces to unresolved V genes, and the cause of the others is not known. This sample comprises 50,000 or so clones, around four fifths of them detected only once. Jointly, the top ten make up 20% of the sample. The time point label of this sample denotes: approximately 2 years on ibrutinib. The sequenced sample was PBMCs, obtained after 24 months of ibrutinib treatment. All receptors come from a human donor with chronic lymphocytic leukemia.

The V and J genes are TRBV29-1 and TRBJ2-7, with D unclear. Deletions cut 4 bases from V and 1 base from J, with 14 bases between. Looked up from germline, CDR1 is SQVTM and CDR2 is ANQGSEA. The CDR3 has 14 amino acids. CDR3 sequence: CSVAHPTRSYEQYF. The CDR3 DNA reads TGCAGCGTTGCCCACCCTACACGTTCCTACGAGCAGTACTTC.

The chain combines TRBV16 with TRBJ2-7; tentatively, D is TRBD2 (6 bases). The germline V gene has CDR1 KGHSY and CDR2 FQNENV. V gave up 1 base and J gave up 6 bases, with 7 bases separating them. The CDR3 length is 12 residues. The CDR3 nucleotides read TGTGCCAGCAGCCAATGGAGGGTCGAGCAGTACTTC. Its protein product is CASSQWRVEQYF.

This clone was observed a handful of times. The chain recombines TRBV5-1 with TRBJ2-7, with TRBD2 matching 7 bases. J gave up 7 bases and V 0 bases, and 16 bases lay outside the gene matches. CDR1 SGHRS and CDR2 YFSETQ come from the germline V gene. This CDR3 is built from 17 residues. The CDR3: CASSLALTGTTLEEQYF. The CDR3 DNA reads TGCGCCAGCAGCTTGGCGCTAACCGGGACTACCCTAGAAGAGCAGTACTTC.

The chain carries TRBV2 and TRBJ1-1; D perhaps matches TRBD1 (6 bases). CDR3 length: 14 residues. CDR1 and CDR2 from the germline V gene are SNHLY and FYNNEI. V was cut by 5 bases and J by 4 bases, with 14 bases left in between. The CDR3 coding sequence is TGTGCCAGCAGTAAACAGGGAGTAAGCACTGAAGCTTTCTTT. It yields the protein CASSKQGVSTEAFF.

This clone was counted a single time. This chain uses TRBV28 with TRBJ2-7; weak D call: TRBD1 (5 bases). V was shortened by 2 bases and J by 6 bases, with 14 bases between the two germline ends. Germline-derived CDR1 and CDR2 are MDHEN and SYDVKM. The CDR3 is 14 amino acids. CDR3 region: CASSLAKIGAEQYF. For the CDR3, the DNA is TGTGCCAGCAGTTTAGCGAAGATAGGGGCCGAGCAGTACTTC.

This clone was observed a single time. The V gene is TRBV9, the J gene TRBJ1-5; 9 positions match TRBD1. CDR1 is SGDLS, CDR2 YYNGEE, per germline. V shed 4 bases, J shed 7 bases, and the junction held 9 bases outside the gene matches. CDR3 length: 15 residues. For the CDR3, the DNA is TGTGCCAGCAGCCCGACAGGGGGAGAGGGACAGCCCCAGCATTTT. Translating gives CASSPTGGEGQPQHF.

The V and J genes are TRBV5-1 and TRBJ1-2, with a weak D call TRBD1 (6 bases). The CDR3 totals 13 residues. V gave up 4 bases and J gave up 3 bases, with 10 bases separating them. Germline lookup yields CDR1 SGHRS and CDR2 YFSETQ. CDR3 residues: CASSGGFDYGYTF. The DNA for the CDR3 is TGCGCCAGCAGCGGGGGCTTCGACTATGGCTACACCTTC. Looking up the rest from reference TRBV5-1 and TRBJ1-2 gives the full variable domain: KAGVTQTPRYLIKTRGQQVTLSCSPISGHRSVSWYQQTPGQGLQFLFEYFSETQRNKGNFPGRFSGRQFSNSRSEMNVSTLELGDSALYLCASSGGFDYGYTFGSGTRLTVV.

This clone was observed a handful of times. The chain has TRBV19 and TRBJ2-2, with TRBD1 identical over 9 bases. The CDR3 has 16 amino acids. The V segment lost 4 bases and the J segment 3 bases; nucleotides outside the gene matches: 6. Germline-derived CDR1 and CDR2 are LNHDA and SQIVND (reference sequence). The CDR3 loop is CASSKGQGIDTGELFF. The CDR3 DNA is TGTGCCAGTAGTAAGGGACAGGGAATTGACACCGGGGAGCTGTTTTTT.

The gene calls are TRBV20-1 and TRBJ2-1; the D gene could be TRBD1 or TRBD2 (5 bases each). In germline, CDR1 is DFQATT, CDR2 SNEGSKA (reference sequence). The CDR3 consists of 11 residues. The V end was cut by 3 bases, the J end by 7 bases, with 7 bases between. The CDR3 DNA reads TGCAGTGCTAGCTGGGGGAATGAGCAGTTCTTC. Protein product: CSASWGNEQFF.

This chain connects TRBV29-1 to TRBJ2-3; D not certain. The CDR3 extends over 14 amino acids. Trimming stripped 6 bases from V and 0 bases from J, with 13 bases between. The germline gives CDR1 SQVTM, CDR2 ANQGSEA. The CDR3 reads CSVTNDGSTDTQYF. Here the CDR3 DNA reads TGCAGCGTCACCAATGACGGGAGCACAGATACGCAGTATTTT.

This chain joins TRBV7-6 and TRBJ1-1, with D possibly matching TRBD1 (6 bases). Trimming left V 0 bases short and J 0 bases short, with 23 bases between. This CDR3 region has 20 residues. Germline V gene sequence: CDR1 SGHVS, CDR2 FNYEAQ. The CDR3 DNA reads TGTGCCAGCAGCTTAGCGGACCGGGGGGGGGCGCGTACGGTGAACACTGAAGCTTTCTTT. Its translation: CASSLADRGGARTVNTEAFF.

This clone has only a few counts. V gene TRBV15 combines with J gene TRBJ2-3; D is unresolved. Trimming took off 0 bases at V and 3 bases at J, with 4 bases between the two ends. The CDR3 consists of 13 residues. CDR1 is LNHNV and CDR2 is YYDKDF in the germline V gene (reference sequence). The CDR3 loop is CATSRERTDTQYF. DNA of the CDR3: TGTGCCACCAGCAGAGAGCGAACAGATACGCAGTATTTT.

In this sample, this clone turned up a few times. The genes are TRBV6-1 and TRBJ1-3; D is possibly TRBD1 (6 bases). Germline V gene data show CDR1 as MNHNS and CDR2 as SASEGT. Trimming shortened V by 3 bases and J by 8 bases, and 8 bases separated the two germline ends. The CDR3 runs 12 residues. The CDR3 DNA sequence: TGTGCCAGCAGTGAGGCAGGGGACACCATATATTTT. It translates to CASSEAGDTIYF.

This clone was observed a few times. The chain recombines TRBV4-1 with TRBJ1-5; D gene unclear. V dropped 3 bases and J dropped 5 bases, with 14 bases sitting between them. This CDR3 has 15 amino acids. Germline CDR1 MGHRA, CDR2 YSYEKL. CDR3: CASSHPRGEDQPQHF. CDR3 DNA sequence: TGCGCCAGCAGCCACCCTCGTGGAGAGGATCAGCCCCAGCATTTT.

This clone was counted a few times. V usage is TRBV2 and J usage is TRBJ1-5; no clear D gene. The CDR3 is 15 amino acids. V lost 4 bases and J lost 4, with 14 bases in between. The germline CDR1 and CDR2 sequences are SNHLY and FYNNEI. DNA of the CDR3: TGTGCCAGCAGTGTAACGATCACGTCAAATCAGCCCCAGCATTTT. Amino acid sequence: CASSVTITSNQPQHF.

The chain employs TRBV10-1 and TRBJ1-1; 11 bases line up with TRBD1. The J segment lost 1 base and the V segment lost 2 bases, leaving 3 bases of the junction unmatched. From germline, CDR1 is WNHNN and CDR2 SYGVQD (reference sequence). CDR3 length: 16 amino acids. CDR3 coding DNA: TGCGCCAGCAGTGAGGGACAGGGGGCTTGGAACACTGAAGCTTTCTTT. Translated: CASSEGQGAWNTEAFF.

The chain has TRBV6-1 and TRBJ2-1; the D is unclear. Trimming took off 3 bases at V and 9 bases at J, with 9 bases between the two ends. Germline V gene data show CDR1 as MNHNS and CDR2 as SASEGT. The CDR3 totals 12 residues. CDR3 residues: CASSDTRPEQFF. Here the CDR3 DNA reads TGTGCCAGCAGTGACACAAGACCTGAGCAGTTCTTC.

This sequence joins TRBV5-4 and TRBJ2-7; 10 bases map to TRBD2. V dropped 4 bases and J dropped 2; count of bases not matched to a gene: 12. CDR1 and CDR2 from the germline V gene are SGHNT and YYREEE (reference sequence). The CDR3 contains 17 residues. CDR3 region: CASSVAGGSSSPYEQYF. The CDR3 DNA reads TGTGCCAGCAGCGTAGCGGGAGGATCCTCTAGTCCCTACGAGCAGTACTTC.

V gene TRBV12-1 combines with J gene TRBJ1-1. TRBV12-1 is a pseudogene. The CDR3 extends over 14 amino acids. CDR3 DNA sequence: TGTGCCAGCAGGCAACCCCCCCCGAACACTGAAGCTTTCTTT. It yields the protein CASRQPPPNTEAFF.

The chain has TRBV4-3 and TRBJ1-5, with a tentative D call TRBD1 (5 bases). V was shortened by 0 bases and J by 6 bases, with 12 bases between the two germline ends. Germline-derived CDR1 and CDR2 are LGHNA and YSLEER. The CDR3 runs to 15 residues. The CDR3, as DNA: TGCGCCAGCAGCCAAGAGTCGGGGCCTGGTCAGCCCCAGCATTTT. As protein: CASSQESGPGQPQHF.

This rearrangement joins TRBV2 to TRBJ1-1; no reliable D call. CDR3 size: 14 residues. Trimming removed 6 bases at V and 1 base at J, with 12 bases between. Germline V gene data show CDR1 as SNHLY and CDR2 as FYNNEI. In DNA form, the CDR3 reads TGTGCCAGCAGAAGGGTTGTTGCGAACACTGAAGCTTTCTTT. It encodes CASRRVVANTEAFF.

The rearrangement links TRBV19 to TRBJ2-5, with a tentative D call TRBD1 (6 bases). V was shortened by 9 bases and J by 5 bases, with 19 bases between the two germline ends. CDR1 is LNHDA and CDR2 is SQIVND in the germline V gene (reference sequence). This CDR3 region has 14 residues. The CDR3 sequence is CASVLKQGRETQYF. The CDR3 DNA follows: TGTGCCAGCGTCCTTAAACAGGGACGGGAGACCCAGTACTTC.

This clone was found once. V gene TRBV15 combines with J gene TRBJ2-3; tentatively, D is TRBD1 or TRBD2 (5 bases each). CDR1 and CDR2 from the germline V gene are LNHNV and YYDKDF (reference sequence). CDR3 size: 18 residues. V was cut by 1 base and J by 3 bases, with 20 bases left in between. The CDR3 DNA sequence: TGTGCCACCAGCAGAGGGGGGATTTCCCTCCGCCTGACAGATACGCAGTATTTT. This codes for CATSRGGISLRLTDTQYF.

CDR3 sequence reads: CAGGGRPYEQYF. As DNA, the CDR3 is TGTGCCGGTGGGGGGAGGCCCTACGAGCAGTACTTC. This chain connects TRBV2 to TRBJ2-7; D may be TRBD2 (6 bases). CDR1 is SNHLY, CDR2 FYNNEI, per germline. Between the trimmed V and J ends, which lost 11 bases and 2 bases, there was a span of 13 bases. This CDR3 is built from 12 residues.

This clone came up once. V usage is TRBV11-1 and J usage is TRBJ2-5; tentative D call: TRBD1 (5 bases). This CDR3 is built from 14 residues. The V end was cut by 5 bases, the J end by 4 bases, with 14 bases between. The V gene's germline CDR1 is SGHAT and CDR2 FQDESV (reference sequence). Here the CDR3 reads CASSVDVGPETQYF. DNA for the CDR3: TGTGCCAGCAGCGTAGATGTGGGGCCAGAGACCCAGTACTTC. The full variable domain, rest sourced from reference TRBV11-1 and TRBJ2-5, is EAEVAQSPRYKITEKSQAVAFWCDPISGHATLYWYRQILGQGPELLVQFQDESVVDDSQLPKDRFSAERLKGVDSTLKIQPAELGDSAMYLCASSVDVGPETQYFGPGTRLLVL.